This is a list of T cell receptor beta chains from one sample in a study of blood T cell repertoires in COVID-19. Method: immunoSEQ multiplex PCR; TCRdb's copy keeps in-frame clones and lacks some. The sample lists about 120,000 clones; 85% to 90% were seen once. Sequencing was carried out using peripheral blood. These receptors all come from a man aged 80 or over with active or convalescent COVID-19. Both conserved end residues are part of each CDR3. The D gene is left open where the match is weak. Only some rows state a clone size, as once, few, many or a class for expanded clones.

V: TRBV7-6; J: TRBJ1-1; size: .; D: .; DNA: TGTGCCAGCAGCTCGACAGGAAACACTGAAGCTTTCTTT; CDR3: CASSSTGNTEAFF
V: TRBV11-2; J: TRBJ1-2; size: .; D: TRBD1; DNA: TGTGCCAGCAGCTTAGTTGGGGGCAGGGGGCGAGTCTATGGCTACACCTTC; CDR3: CASSLVGGRGRVYGYTF
V: TRBV5-1; J: TRBJ2-5; size: few; D: TRBD1; DNA: TGCGCCAGCAGCTTGTTGGGACAGCAAGAGACCCAGTACTTC; CDR3: CASSLLGQQETQYF
V: TRBV29-1; J: TRBJ1-2; size: .; D: TRBD1; DNA: TGCAGCGTTCCCAACCAGGGGGCCTATGGCTACACCTTC; CDR3: CSVPNQGAYGYTF
V: TRBV30; J: TRBJ1-4; size: .; D: TRBD1; DNA: TGTGCCTGGAGTGTCACAGGGGGTCGGGGTGAAAAACTGTTTTTT; CDR3: CAWSVTGGRGEKLFF
V: TRBV24-1; J: TRBJ1-2; size: .; D: .; DNA: TGTGCCACCAGTTCGGGACTTGCTAACTATGGCTACACCTTC; CDR3: CATSSGLANYGYTF
V: TRBV30; J: TRBJ1-5; size: .; D: .; DNA: TGTGCCTGGAGTAGTCTAAGCAATCAGCCCCAGCATTTT; CDR3: CAWSSLSNQPQHF
V: TRBV6-5; J: TRBJ1-2; size: .; D: TRBD1; DNA: TGTGCCAGCAGCTCGACAGGGACTTACTATGGCTACACCTTC; CDR3: CASSSTGTYYGYTF
V: TRBV7-2; J: TRBJ1-3; size: .; D: .; DNA: TGTGCCAGCAGCCCTCGGACGGCGCCGGGAGGAAACACCATATATTTT; CDR3: CASSPRTAPGGNTIYF
V: TRBV5-6; J: TRBJ2-7; size: .; D: .; DNA: TGTGCCAGCAGCCAAGGGAGGATTTACGAGCAGTACTTC; CDR3: CASSQGRIYEQYF
V: TRBV6-2/TRBV6-3; J: TRBJ2-1; size: .; D: TRBD2; DNA: TGTGCCAGCAGCAAACGGACTAGCGGGAGAGGGGATGAGCAGTTCTTC; CDR3: CASSKRTSGRGDEQFF
V: TRBV5-1; J: TRBJ2-7; size: once; D: TRBD1; DNA: TGCGCCAGCAGCCAAACAGGGGGGTTCTCCTACGAGCAGTACTTC; CDR3: CASSQTGGFSYEQYF
V: TRBV2; J: TRBJ2-5; size: .; D: TRBD2; DNA: TGCCATAGCCGGGGACTAGCCCCTGAGACCCAGTACTTC; CDR3: CHSRGLAPETQYF
V: TRBV28; J: TRBJ2-1; size: once; D: TRBD2; DNA: TGTGCCAGCAGAGAGCGGGGGGGCCGGGATGAGCAGTTCTTC; CDR3: CASRERGGRDEQFF
V: TRBV18; J: TRBJ1-4; size: .; D: TRBD1; DNA: TGTGCCAGCTCACCAGGGACAGGGACGGAAAAACTGTTTTTT; CDR3: CASSPGTGTEKLFF
V: TRBV11-2; J: TRBJ1-6; size: .; D: TRBD1; DNA: TGTGCCAGCTCCCTGGGACAGAATTCACCCCTCCACTTT; CDR3: CASSLGQNSPLHF
V: TRBV5-1; J: TRBJ1-5; size: .; D: TRBD1; DNA: TGCGCCAGCACCTTATGGGACAGCCTCTATAGCAATCAGCCCCAGCATTTT; CDR3: CASTLWDSLYSNQPQHF
V: TRBV9; J: TRBJ1-1; size: .; D: .; DNA: TGTGCCAGCAGCCCGCGAGACAGCTACACTGAAGCTTTCTTT; CDR3: CASSPRDSYTEAFF
V: TRBV29-1; J: TRBJ2-7; size: .; D: .; DNA: TGCAGCGTTGCGGGGGACCGGTACGAGCAGTACTTC; CDR3: CSVAGDRYEQYF
V: TRBV27; J: TRBJ2-7; size: .; D: TRBD1; DNA: TGTGCCAGCATGAGACAGGGAAATGTCTACGAGCAGTACTTC; CDR3: CASMRQGNVYEQYF
V: TRBV9; J: TRBJ1-5; size: once; D: .; DNA: TGTGCCAGCAGCCCAGGTTATAGCAATCAGCCCCAGCATTTT; CDR3: CASSPGYSNQPQHF
V: TRBV3-1/TRBV3-2; J: TRBJ2-5; size: .; D: TRBD2; DNA: TGTGCCAGCAGCCACGCTAGCGGGGGAGAGACCCAGTACTTC; CDR3: CASSHASGGETQYF
V: TRBV3-1/TRBV3-2; J: TRBJ2-3; size: few; D: .; DNA: TGTGCCAGCAGCCAAGCCGGGGGTGGTGCAGATACGCAGTATTTT; CDR3: CASSQAGGGADTQYF
V: TRBV4-2; J: TRBJ1-3; size: once; D: .; DNA: TGTGCCAGCAGCCAAGGGGGACATTTCTCTGGAAACACCATATATTTT; CDR3: CASSQGGHFSGNTIYF
V: TRBV9; J: TRBJ1-6; size: .; D: .; DNA: TGTGCCAGCAGCCCCCAGGCGACGGATAATTCACCCCTCCACTTT; CDR3: CASSPQATDNSPLHF
V: TRBV11-2; J: TRBJ1-2; size: .; D: .; DNA: TGTGCCAGCAGCTTAGGATTCTCGGACAAGTACACCTTC; CDR3: CASSLGFSDKYTF
V: TRBV15; J: TRBJ1-1; size: once; D: TRBD1; DNA: TGTGCCACTAGACAGGGAGAGAACACTGAAGCTTTCTTT; CDR3: CATRQGENTEAFF
V: TRBV7-9; J: TRBJ2-5; size: .; D: .; DNA: TGTGCCAGCAGCTTAGGGACACAAGAGACCCAGTACTTC; CDR3: CASSLGTQETQYF
V: TRBV2; J: TRBJ1-1; size: .; D: .; DNA: TGTGCCAGTGAATTGACAGCTCTGAACACTGAAGCTTTCTTT; CDR3: CASELTALNTEAFF
V: TRBV15; J: TRBJ1-1; size: .; D: .; DNA: TGTGCCACCAGCAGAGATCAGCAGGGCCGAGCTTTCTTT; CDR3: CATSRDQQGRAFF
V: TRBV4-1; J: TRBJ1-1; size: .; D: .; DNA: TGCGCCAGCAGCCTACGTTCTTCGGGAACTGAAGCTTTCTTT; CDR3: CASSLRSSGTEAFF
V: TRBV10-3; J: TRBJ1-5; size: .; D: .; DNA: TGTGCCATCAGTGAGTCGACAGGTCAGGGTCAGCCCCAGCATTTT; CDR3: CAISESTGQGQPQHF
V: TRBV24-1; J: TRBJ1-2; size: .; D: .; DNA: TGTGCCACCAGTGACTCAATAGCTAACTATGGCTACACCTTC; CDR3: CATSDSIANYGYTF
V: TRBV7-9; J: TRBJ1-1; size: .; D: .; DNA: TGTGCCAGCACCTGGACGGGGAATACTGAAGCTTTCTTT; CDR3: CASTWTGNTEAFF
V: TRBV28; J: TRBJ1-3; size: .; D: TRBD1; DNA: TGTGCCAGCAGTCCCTGGGACAGCTCTGGAAACACCATATATTTT; CDR3: CASSPWDSSGNTIYF
V: TRBV2; J: TRBJ1-1; size: .; D: .; DNA: TGTGCCAGCATCCTCCGGGAAGGGAACACTGAAGCTTTCTTT; CDR3: CASILREGNTEAFF
V: TRBV24-1; J: TRBJ2-5; size: .; D: .; DNA: TGTGCCACCAGTGATGACCGGTACGGGACAGCGGGCGGGGAGACCCAGTACTTC; CDR3: CATSDDRYGTAGGETQYF
V: TRBV9; J: TRBJ2-3; size: .; D: TRBD1; DNA: TGTGCCAGCAGCGTCCTCGGGACAGGGAATTCGAATACGCAGTATTTT; CDR3: CASSVLGTGNSNTQYF
V: TRBV2; J: TRBJ1-6; size: .; D: TRBD1; DNA: TGTGCCAGCAGACAGGGGGCGTTGAAGGGTCCGAATTCACCCCTCCACTTT; CDR3: CASRQGALKGPNSPLHF
V: TRBV10-3; J: TRBJ2-6; size: .; D: .; DNA: TGTGCCATCAGTGAGTCTGCCGGGGCTGGGGCCAACGTCCTGACTTTC; CDR3: CAISESAGAGANVLTF
V: TRBV9; J: TRBJ2-5; size: once; D: TRBD2; DNA: TGTGCCAGCAGCGTACAGGCGGGAGAAGAGACCCAGTACTTC; CDR3: CASSVQAGEETQYF
V: TRBV6-6; J: TRBJ1-3; size: .; D: .; DNA: TGTGCCAGCAGTTACTCCTCACAGAACCTAGGAAACACCATATATTTT; CDR3: CASSYSSQNLGNTIYF
V: TRBV10-2; J: TRBJ2-7; size: .; D: TRBD1; DNA: TGCGCCAGCCGACAGGGGGCTACCTACGAGCAGTACTTC; CDR3: CASRQGATYEQYF
V: TRBV29-1; J: TRBJ2-1; size: .; D: .; DNA: TGCAGCGTTGAAGGGGAGCTGGGGGGTTCGGTGTATGAGCAGTTCTTC; CDR3: CSVEGELGGSVYEQFF
V: TRBV7-3; J: TRBJ2-7; size: .; D: TRBD2; DNA: TGTGCCAGCAGCTTAAGCGGGGGGGCGCAGTACGAGCAGTACTTC; CDR3: CASSLSGGAQYEQYF
V: TRBV29-1; J: TRBJ2-2; size: .; D: TRBD2; DNA: TGCAGCGTTGATAGTAGCGGGGGCCTCACCGGGGAGCTGTTTTTT; CDR3: CSVDSSGGLTGELFF
V: TRBV3-1/TRBV3-2; J: TRBJ2-7; size: .; D: TRBD2; DNA: TGTGCCAGCAGCCGAACTAGCGGGGGGGCCGGCTACGAGCAGTACTTC; CDR3: CASSRTSGGAGYEQYF
V: TRBV19; J: TRBJ1-2; size: .; D: TRBD1; DNA: TGTGCCAGTAGGGGGACAGGGCGGAACTATGGCTACACCTTC; CDR3: CASRGTGRNYGYTF
V: TRBV6-1; J: TRBJ2-1; size: .; D: .; DNA: TGTGCCAGCAGTGAAAAGGCGGTTGAGCAGTTCTTC; CDR3: CASSEKAVEQFF
V: TRBV3-1/TRBV3-2; J: TRBJ1-2; size: .; D: .; DNA: TGTGCCAGCAGCCAAAGGGTCGGGGGCTATGGCTACACCTTC; CDR3: CASSQRVGGYGYTF
V: TRBV5-1; J: TRBJ2-2; size: .; D: TRBD2; DNA: TGCGCCAGCAGCTTCAGCGGGGGGAACACCGGGGAGCTGTTTTTT; CDR3: CASSFSGGNTGELFF
V: TRBV7-8; J: TRBJ1-6; size: many; D: TRBD1; DNA: TGTGCCAGCAGCTTAGCCTTCCAGGGGGTGGGTTCACCCCTCCACTTT; CDR3: CASSLAFQGVGSPLHF
V: TRBV7-9; J: TRBJ2-2; size: .; D: .; DNA: TGTGCCAGCAGCCGAGACGGACAGACCGGGGAGCTGTTTTTT; CDR3: CASSRDGQTGELFF
V: TRBV10-3; J: TRBJ2-1; size: .; D: TRBD1; DNA: TGTGCCATCAGCAAATCCGGGACAGGGGCCTACAATGAGCAGTTCTTC; CDR3: CAISKSGTGAYNEQFF